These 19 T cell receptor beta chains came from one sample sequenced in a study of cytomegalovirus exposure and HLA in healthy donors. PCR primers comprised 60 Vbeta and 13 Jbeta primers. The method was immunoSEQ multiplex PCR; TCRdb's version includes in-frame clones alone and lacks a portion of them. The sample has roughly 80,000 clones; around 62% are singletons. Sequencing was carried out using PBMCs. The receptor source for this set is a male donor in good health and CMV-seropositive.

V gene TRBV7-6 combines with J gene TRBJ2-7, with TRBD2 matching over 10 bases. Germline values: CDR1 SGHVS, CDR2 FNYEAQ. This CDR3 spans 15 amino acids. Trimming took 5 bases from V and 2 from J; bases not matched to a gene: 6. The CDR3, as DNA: TGTGCCAGCAGCCGAGGACTAGCGGCCCCCTACGAGCAGTACTTC. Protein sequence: CASSRGLAAPYEQYF.

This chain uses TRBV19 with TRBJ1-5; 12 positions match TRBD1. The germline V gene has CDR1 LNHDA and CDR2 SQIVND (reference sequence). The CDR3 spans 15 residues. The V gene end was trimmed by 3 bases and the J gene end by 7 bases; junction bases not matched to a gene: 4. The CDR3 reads CASSMGQGAGQPQHF. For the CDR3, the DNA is TGTGCCAGTAGTATGGGACAGGGGGCTGGGCAGCCCCAGCATTTT.

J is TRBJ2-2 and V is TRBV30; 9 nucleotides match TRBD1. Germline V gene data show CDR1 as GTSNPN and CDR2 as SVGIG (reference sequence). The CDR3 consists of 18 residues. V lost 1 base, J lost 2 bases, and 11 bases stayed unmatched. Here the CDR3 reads CAWSDPTTGGYNTGELFF. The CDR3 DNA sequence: TGTGCCTGGAGTGACCCTACAACAGGGGGCTATAACACCGGGGAGCTGTTTTTT.

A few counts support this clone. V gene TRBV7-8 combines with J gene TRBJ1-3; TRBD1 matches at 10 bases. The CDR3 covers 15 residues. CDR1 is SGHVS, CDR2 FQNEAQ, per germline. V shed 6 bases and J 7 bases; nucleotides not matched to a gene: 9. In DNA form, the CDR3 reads TGTGCCAGCAGTTCTTCCGGGACAGGGGCCAACACCATATATTTT. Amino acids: CASSSSGTGANTIYF.

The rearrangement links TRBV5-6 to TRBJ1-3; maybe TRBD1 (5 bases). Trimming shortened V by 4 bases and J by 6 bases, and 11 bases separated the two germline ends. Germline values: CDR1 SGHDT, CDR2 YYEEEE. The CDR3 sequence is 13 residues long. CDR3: CASSAGRLNTIYF. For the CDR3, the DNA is TGTGCCAGCAGCGCGGGGCGGCTAAACACCATATATTTT.

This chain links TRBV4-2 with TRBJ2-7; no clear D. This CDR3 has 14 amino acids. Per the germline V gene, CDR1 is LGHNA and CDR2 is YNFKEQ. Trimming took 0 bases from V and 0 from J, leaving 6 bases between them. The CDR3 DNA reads TGTGCCAGCAGCCAAGATACAGACTCCTACGAGCAGTACTTC. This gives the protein CASSQDTDSYEQYF.

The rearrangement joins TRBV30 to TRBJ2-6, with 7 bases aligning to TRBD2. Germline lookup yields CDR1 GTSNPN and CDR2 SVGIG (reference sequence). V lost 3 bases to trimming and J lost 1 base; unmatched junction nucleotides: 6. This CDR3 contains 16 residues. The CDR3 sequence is CAWRGGKWSGANVLTF. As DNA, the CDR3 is TGTGCCTGGAGGGGAGGGAAGTGGTCTGGGGCCAACGTCCTGACTTTC.

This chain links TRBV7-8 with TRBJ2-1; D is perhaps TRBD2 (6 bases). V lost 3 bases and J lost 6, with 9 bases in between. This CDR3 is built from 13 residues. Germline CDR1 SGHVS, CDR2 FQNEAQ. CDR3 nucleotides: TGTGCCAGCAGCTTGACTAGTATCAATGAGCAGTTCTTC. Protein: CASSLTSINEQFF. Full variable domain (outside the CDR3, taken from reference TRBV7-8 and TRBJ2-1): GAGVSQSPRYKVAKRGQDVALRCDPISGHVSLFWYQQALGQGPEFLTYFQNEAQLDKSGLPSDRFFAERPEGSVSTLKIQRTQQEDSAVYLCASSLTSINEQFFGPGTRLTVL.

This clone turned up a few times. As DNA, the CDR3 is TGTGCCAGCAGCCCCCGGGAGGAATACTCACCCCTCCACTTT. Translating it yields CASSPREEYSPLHF. The V gene is TRBV5-5, the J gene TRBJ1-6; the D is unclear. Trimming took off 4 bases at V and 10 bases at J, with 15 bases between the two ends. The germline gives CDR1 SGHKS, CDR2 YYEKEE (reference sequence). CDR3 length: 14 residues.

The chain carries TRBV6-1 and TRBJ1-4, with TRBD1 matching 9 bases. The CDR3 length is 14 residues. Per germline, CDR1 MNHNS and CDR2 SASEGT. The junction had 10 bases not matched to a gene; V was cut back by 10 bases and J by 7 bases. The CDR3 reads CAIPDRGEGEKLFF. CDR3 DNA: TGTGCCATCCCGGACAGGGGAGAAGGTGAAAAACTGTTTTTT.

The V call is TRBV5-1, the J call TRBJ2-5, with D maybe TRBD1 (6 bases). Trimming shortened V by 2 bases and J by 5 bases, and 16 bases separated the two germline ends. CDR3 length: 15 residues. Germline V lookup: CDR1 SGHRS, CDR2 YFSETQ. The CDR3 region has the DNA TGCGCCAGCAGCTTACAGGGTTGGTGGTCGGAGACCCAGTACTTC. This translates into CASSLQGWWSETQYF.

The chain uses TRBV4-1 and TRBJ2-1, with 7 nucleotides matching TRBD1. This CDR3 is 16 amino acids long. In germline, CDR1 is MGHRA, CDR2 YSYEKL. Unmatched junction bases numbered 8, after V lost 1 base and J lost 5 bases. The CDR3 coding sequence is TGCGCCAGCAGCCAAGCAGGGGGAGAGCGGCACAATGAGCAGTTCTTC. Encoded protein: CASSQAGGERHNEQFF.

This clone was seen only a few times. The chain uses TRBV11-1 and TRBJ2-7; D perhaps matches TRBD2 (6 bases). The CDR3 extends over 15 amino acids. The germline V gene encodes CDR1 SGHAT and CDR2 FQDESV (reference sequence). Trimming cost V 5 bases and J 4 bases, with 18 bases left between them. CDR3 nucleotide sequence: TGTGCCAGCAGCCTCATCGGACCGGGAGATTACGAGCAGTACTTC. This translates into CASSLIGPGDYEQYF.

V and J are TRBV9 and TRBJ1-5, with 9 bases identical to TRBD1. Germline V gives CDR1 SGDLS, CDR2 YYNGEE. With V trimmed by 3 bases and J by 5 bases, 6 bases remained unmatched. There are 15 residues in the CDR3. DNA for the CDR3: TGTGCCAGCAGCGCTGGCGGACAGGGGTATCAGCCCCAGCATTTT. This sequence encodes CASSAGGQGYQPQHF.

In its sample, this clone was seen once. CDR3 sequence: CASSPRQSAYEQYF. CDR3 bases: TGTGCCAGCAGCCCCCGACAGTCAGCCTACGAGCAGTACTTC. The rearrangement joins TRBV9 to TRBJ2-7; tentative D call: TRBD1 (5 bases). CDR3 length: 14 amino acids. The germline V and J ends were trimmed by 4 bases and 2 bases, with 13 bases remaining between them. Germline-derived CDR1 and CDR2 are SGDLS and YYNGEE.

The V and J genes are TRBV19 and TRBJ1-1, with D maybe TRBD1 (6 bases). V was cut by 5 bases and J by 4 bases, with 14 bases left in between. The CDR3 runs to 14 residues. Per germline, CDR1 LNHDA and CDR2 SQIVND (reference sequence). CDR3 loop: CASSPTGTVTEAFF. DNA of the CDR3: TGTGCCAGTAGTCCTACAGGGACCGTCACTGAAGCTTTCTTT.

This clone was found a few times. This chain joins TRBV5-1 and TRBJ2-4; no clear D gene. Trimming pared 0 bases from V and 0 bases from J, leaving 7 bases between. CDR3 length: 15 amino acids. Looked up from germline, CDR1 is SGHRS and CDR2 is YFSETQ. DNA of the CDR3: TGCGCCAGCAGCTTGGGTCCTCTAGCCAAAAACATTCAGTACTTC. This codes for CASSLGPLAKNIQYF. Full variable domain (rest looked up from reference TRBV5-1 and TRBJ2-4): KAGVTQTPRYLIKTRGQQVTLSCSPISGHRSVSWYQQTPGQGLQFLFEYFSETQRNKGNFPGRFSGRQFSNSRSEMNVSTLELGDSALYLCASSLGPLAKNIQYFGAGTRLSVL.

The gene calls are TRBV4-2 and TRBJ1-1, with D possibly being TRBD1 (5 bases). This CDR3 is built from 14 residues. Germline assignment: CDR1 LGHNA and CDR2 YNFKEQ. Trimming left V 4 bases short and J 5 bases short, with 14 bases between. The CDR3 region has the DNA TGTGCCAGCAGCCCCTGGGGGGAGTCGACTGAAGCTTTCTTT. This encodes CASSPWGESTEAFF.

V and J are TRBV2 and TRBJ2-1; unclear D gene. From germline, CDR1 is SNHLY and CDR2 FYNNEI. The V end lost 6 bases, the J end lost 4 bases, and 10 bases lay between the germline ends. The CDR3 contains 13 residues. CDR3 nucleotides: TGTGCCAGCAGCATAGGAGCGTACAATGAGCAGTTCTTC. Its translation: CASSIGAYNEQFF.